Sequencing of this T cell receptor beta chain was carried out in a study of T-cell memory formation after mild COVID-19. Study-level background: Largely donor-specific sequence clusters came from two donors.

TCRdb re-called the 5' RACE reads with MiXCR, one entry per CDR3 protein. The repertoire holds 250,000 to 300,000 distinct CDR3 sequences, about 16% seen once, with around a fifth in the top ten. Germline V gene lookup returns CDR1 SNHLY and CDR2 FYNNEI. The CDR3 runs 15 residues. The V end was cut by 7 bases, the J end by 0 bases, with 13 bases between. Sequences were obtained from PBMCs or a T cell subset sorted from them (not recorded which). The chain is built from TRBV2 and TRBJ2-4, with D possibly matching TRBD2 (6 bases). The TCR comes from a young man who had mild COVID-19 (a few samples of this study predate the infection). Cell type and time point are not known. As DNA, the CDR3 is TGTGCCAGCAAGGGTTCGGGGGAAGCCAAAAACATTCAGTACTTC. It is translated as CASKGSGEAKNIQYF.